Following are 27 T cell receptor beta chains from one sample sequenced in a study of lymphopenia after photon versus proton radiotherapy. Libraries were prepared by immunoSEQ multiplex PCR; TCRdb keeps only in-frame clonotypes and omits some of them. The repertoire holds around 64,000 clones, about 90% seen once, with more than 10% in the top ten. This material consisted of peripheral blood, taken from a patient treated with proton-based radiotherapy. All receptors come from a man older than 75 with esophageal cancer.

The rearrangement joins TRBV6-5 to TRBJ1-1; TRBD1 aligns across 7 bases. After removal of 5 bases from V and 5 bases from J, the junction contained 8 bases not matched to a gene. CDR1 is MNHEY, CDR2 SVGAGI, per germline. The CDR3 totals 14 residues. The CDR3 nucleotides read TGTGCCAGCAGTATCGACAGGGTAGGGACTGAAGCTTTCTTT. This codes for CASSIDRVGTEAFF.

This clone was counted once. The CDR3 reads CAISPGGTQYF. Written as DNA, the CDR3 is TGTGCCATCAGTCCTGGGGGGACCCAGTACTTC. The chain couples TRBV10-3 to TRBJ2-5, with D perhaps TRBD1 or TRBD2 (5 bases each). There are 11 residues in the CDR3. Germline values: CDR1 ENHRY, CDR2 SYGVKD. V lost 5 bases and J lost 7, with 8 bases in between.

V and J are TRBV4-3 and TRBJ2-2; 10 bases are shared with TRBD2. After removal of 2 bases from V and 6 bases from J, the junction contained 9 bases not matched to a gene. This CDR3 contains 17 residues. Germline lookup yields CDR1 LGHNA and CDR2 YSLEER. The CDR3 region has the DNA TGCGCCAGCAGCCAAATAACTAGCGGGGAACGTCCCGGGGAGCTGTTTTTT. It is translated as CASSQITSGERPGELFF.

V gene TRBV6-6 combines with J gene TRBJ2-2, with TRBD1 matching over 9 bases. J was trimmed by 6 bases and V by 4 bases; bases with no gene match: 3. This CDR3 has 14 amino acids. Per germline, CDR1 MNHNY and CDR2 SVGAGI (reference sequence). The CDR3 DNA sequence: TGTGCCAGCAGTTGGGACAGGGAGGCCGGGGAGCTGTTTTTT. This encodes CASSWDREAGELFF.

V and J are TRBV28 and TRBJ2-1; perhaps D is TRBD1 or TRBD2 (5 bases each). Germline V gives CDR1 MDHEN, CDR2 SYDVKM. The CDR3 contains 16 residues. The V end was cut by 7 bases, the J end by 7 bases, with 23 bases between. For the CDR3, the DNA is TGTGCCAGCACCCCCCGGGACGTCAACAACGGGAATGAGCAGTTCTTC. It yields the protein CASTPRDVNNGNEQFF.

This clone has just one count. DNA for the CDR3: TGTGCCAGCACCTCAGGCTGGGCCTCCTACGAGCAGTACTTC. Its translation: CASTSGWASYEQYF. The chain joins TRBV5-6 to TRBJ2-7; the D is unclear. This CDR3 contains 14 residues. Germline assignment: CDR1 SGHDT and CDR2 YYEEEE. Trimming stripped 6 bases from V and 0 bases from J, with 13 bases between.

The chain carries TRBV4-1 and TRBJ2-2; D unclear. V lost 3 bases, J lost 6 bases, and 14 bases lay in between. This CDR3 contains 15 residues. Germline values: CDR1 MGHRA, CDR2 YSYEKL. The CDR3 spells CASSQVNRLAGELFF. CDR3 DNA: TGCGCCAGCAGCCAGGTAAATCGGCTGGCCGGGGAGCTGTTTTTT.

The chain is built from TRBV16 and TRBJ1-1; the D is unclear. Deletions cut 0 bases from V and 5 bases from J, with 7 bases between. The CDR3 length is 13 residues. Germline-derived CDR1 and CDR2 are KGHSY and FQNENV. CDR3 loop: CASSQSRETEAFF. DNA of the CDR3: TGTGCCAGCAGCCAATCCCGGGAAACTGAAGCTTTCTTT.

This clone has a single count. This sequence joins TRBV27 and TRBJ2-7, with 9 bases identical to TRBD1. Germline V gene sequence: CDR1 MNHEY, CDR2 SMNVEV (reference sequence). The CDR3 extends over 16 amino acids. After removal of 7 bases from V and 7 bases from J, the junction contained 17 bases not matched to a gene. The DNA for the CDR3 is TGTGCCAGCACCACATCAGCAGGGACAGGGCTTCGGGAGCAGTACTTC. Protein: CASTTSAGTGLREQYF.

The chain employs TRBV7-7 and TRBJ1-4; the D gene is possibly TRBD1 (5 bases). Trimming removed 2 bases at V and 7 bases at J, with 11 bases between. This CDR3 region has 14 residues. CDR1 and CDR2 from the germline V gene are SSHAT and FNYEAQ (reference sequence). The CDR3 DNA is TGTGCCAGCAGCTTAAATCAGGGTGGTGAAAAACTGTTTTTT. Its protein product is CASSLNQGGEKLFF. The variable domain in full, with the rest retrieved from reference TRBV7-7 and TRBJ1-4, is GAGVSQSPRYKVTKRGQDVTLRCDPISSHATLYWYQQALGQGPEFLTYFNYEAQPDKSGLPSDRFSAERPEGSISTLTIQRTEQRDSAMYRCASSLNQGGEKLFFGSGTQLSVL.

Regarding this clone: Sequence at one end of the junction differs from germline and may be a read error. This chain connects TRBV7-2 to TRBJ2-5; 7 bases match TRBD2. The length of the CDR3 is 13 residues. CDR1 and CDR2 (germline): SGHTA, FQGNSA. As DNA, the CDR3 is TGTGCCAGCAGCCTAGCGGAGGGGGAGACCCAGTACTTC. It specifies CASSLAEGETQYF. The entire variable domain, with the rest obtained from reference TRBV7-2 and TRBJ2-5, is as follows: GAGVSQSPSNKVTEKGKDVELRCDPISGHTALYWYRQSLGQGLEFLIYFQGNSAPDKSGLPSDRFSAERTGGSVSTLTIQRTQQEDSAVYLCASSLAEGETQYFGPGTRLLVL.

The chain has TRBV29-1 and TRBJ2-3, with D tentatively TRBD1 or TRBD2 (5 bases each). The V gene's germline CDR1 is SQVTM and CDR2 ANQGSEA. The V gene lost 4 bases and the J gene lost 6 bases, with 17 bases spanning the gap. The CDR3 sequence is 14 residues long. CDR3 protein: CSVAIREGLDTQYF. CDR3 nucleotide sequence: TGCAGCGTTGCGATCCGCGAGGGGTTGGATACGCAGTATTTT.

The CDR3 nucleotides read TGCAGTGCAAGGGGGTACTATGGCTACACCTTC. It encodes CSARGYYGYTF. The chain carries TRBV20-1 and TRBJ1-2, with TRBD1 as a possible D gene (6 bases). V was shortened by 6 bases and J by 3 bases, with 8 bases between the two germline ends. Germline V gene sequence: CDR1 DFQATT, CDR2 SNEGSKA (reference sequence). The length of the CDR3 is 11 residues.

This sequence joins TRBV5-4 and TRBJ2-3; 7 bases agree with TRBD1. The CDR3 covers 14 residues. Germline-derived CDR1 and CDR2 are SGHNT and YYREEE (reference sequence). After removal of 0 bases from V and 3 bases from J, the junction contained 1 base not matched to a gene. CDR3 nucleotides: TGTGCCAGCAGCTTGGACAGGGGTACAGATACGCAGTATTTT. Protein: CASSLDRGTDTQYF.

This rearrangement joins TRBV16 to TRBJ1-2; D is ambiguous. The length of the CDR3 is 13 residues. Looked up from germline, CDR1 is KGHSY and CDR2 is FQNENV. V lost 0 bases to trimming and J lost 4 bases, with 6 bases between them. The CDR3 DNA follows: TGTGCCAGCAGCCAATCGATTAGCTATGGCTACACCTTC. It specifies CASSQSISYGYTF.

The CDR3 bases are TGTGCCAGCAGATTTTACAGGGAAAATATGGAAGCTTTCTTT. Translated, it gives CASRFYRENMEAFF. The chain links TRBV2 to TRBJ1-1; tentatively, D is TRBD1 (6 bases). V lost 6 bases to trimming and J lost 8 bases, with 19 bases between them. Germline V gives CDR1 SNHLY, CDR2 FYNNEI. CDR3 size: 14 residues.

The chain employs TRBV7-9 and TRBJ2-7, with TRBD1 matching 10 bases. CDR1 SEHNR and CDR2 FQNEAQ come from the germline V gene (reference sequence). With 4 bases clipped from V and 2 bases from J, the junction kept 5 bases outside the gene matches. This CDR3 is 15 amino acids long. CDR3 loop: CASSSLGQGAYEQYF. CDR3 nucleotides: TGTGCCAGCAGCTCACTCGGACAGGGGGCCTACGAGCAGTACTTC.

The CDR3 nucleotides are TGTGCCATCAGTGAGCCTACCAGGGGGGGGAATGAGCAGTTCTTC. It codes for CAISEPTRGGNEQFF. The genes are TRBV10-3 and TRBJ2-1; possibly TRBD1 or TRBD2 for D (7 bases each). The length of the CDR3 is 15 residues. CDR1 is ENHRY and CDR2 is SYGVKD in the germline V gene. Trimming removed 2 bases from V and 7 bases from J, with 15 bases in between.

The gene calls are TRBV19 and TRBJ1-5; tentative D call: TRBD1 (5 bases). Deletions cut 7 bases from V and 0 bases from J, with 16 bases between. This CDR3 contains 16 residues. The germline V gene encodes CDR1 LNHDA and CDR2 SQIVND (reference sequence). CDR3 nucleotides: TGTGCCAGTATCGCTTTTTGGGGGGATAGCAATCAGCCCCAGCATTTT. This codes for CASIAFWGDSNQPQHF.

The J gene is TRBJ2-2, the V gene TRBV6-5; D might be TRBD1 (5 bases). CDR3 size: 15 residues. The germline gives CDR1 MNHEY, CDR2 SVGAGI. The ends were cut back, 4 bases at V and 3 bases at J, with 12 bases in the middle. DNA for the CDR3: TGTGCCAGCAGTTCTCCAGGGCTCCACACCGGGGAGCTGTTTTTT. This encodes CASSSPGLHTGELFF.

CDR3 region: CASSQASPEQFF. DNA for the CDR3: TGTGCCAGCAGCCAAGCATCCCCCGAGCAGTTCTTC. V is TRBV4-2 and J is TRBJ2-1; D gene unclear. CDR1 and CDR2 (germline): LGHNA, YNFKEQ. V was clipped by 1 base and J by 10 bases, with 8 bases between them. This CDR3 region has 12 residues.

The CDR3 coding sequence is TGTGCCAGCAGCTTTACCGGGATCAGGAACACTGAAGCTTTCTTT. As protein: CASSFTGIRNTEAFF. The rearrangement uses TRBV7-9 and TRBJ1-1; D is ambiguous. The CDR3 is 15 residues long. Germline V gene sequence: CDR1 SEHNR, CDR2 FQNEAQ (reference sequence). V dropped 3 bases and J dropped 1 base, with 12 bases sitting between them.

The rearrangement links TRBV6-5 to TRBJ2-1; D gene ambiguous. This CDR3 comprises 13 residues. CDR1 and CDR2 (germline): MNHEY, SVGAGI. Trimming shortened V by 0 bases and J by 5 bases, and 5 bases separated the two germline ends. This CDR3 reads CASSYSNNNEQFF. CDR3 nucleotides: TGTGCCAGCAGTTACTCGAATAACAATGAGCAGTTCTTC.

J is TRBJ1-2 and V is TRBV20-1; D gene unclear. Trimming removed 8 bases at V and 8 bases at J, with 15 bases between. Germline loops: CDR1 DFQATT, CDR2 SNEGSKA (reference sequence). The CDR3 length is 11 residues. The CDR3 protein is CSPALTGGYTF. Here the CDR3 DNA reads TGCAGTCCCGCGTTGACGGGAGGCTACACCTTC.

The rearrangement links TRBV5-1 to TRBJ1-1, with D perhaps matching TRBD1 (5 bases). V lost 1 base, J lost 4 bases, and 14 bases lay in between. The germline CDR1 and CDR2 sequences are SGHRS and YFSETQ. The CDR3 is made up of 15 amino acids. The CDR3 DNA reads TGCGCCAGCAGCTTGATGGTGGGGGGACGCACTGAAGCTTTCTTT. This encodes CASSLMVGGRTEAFF.

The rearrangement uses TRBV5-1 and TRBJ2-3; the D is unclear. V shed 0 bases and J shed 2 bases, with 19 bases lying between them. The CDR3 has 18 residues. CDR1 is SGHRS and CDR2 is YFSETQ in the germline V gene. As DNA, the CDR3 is TGCGCCAGCAGCTTGGCTTGGCCGGACGAATACTACACAGATACGCAGTATTTT. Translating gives CASSLAWPDEYYTDTQYF. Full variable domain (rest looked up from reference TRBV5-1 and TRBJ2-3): KAGVTQTPRYLIKTRGQQVTLSCSPISGHRSVSWYQQTPGQGLQFLFEYFSETQRNKGNFPGRFSGRQFSNSRSEMNVSTLELGDSALYLCASSLAWPDEYYTDTQYFGPGTRLTVL.

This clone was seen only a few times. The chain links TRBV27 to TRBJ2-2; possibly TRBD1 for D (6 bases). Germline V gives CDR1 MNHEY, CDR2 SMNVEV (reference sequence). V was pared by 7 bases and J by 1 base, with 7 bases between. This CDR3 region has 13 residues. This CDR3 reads CASTTGNTGELFF. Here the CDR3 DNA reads TGTGCCAGCACGACAGGGAACACCGGGGAGCTGTTTTTT.